The T cell receptor (beta chain) described here comes from a study of T-cell reconstitution after alpha-beta-depleted transplantation in children. This clonotype was seen only a few times. With 4 bases clipped from V and 6 bases from J, the junction kept 8 bases outside the gene matches. This CDR3 region has 15 residues. Preparation of the TCRbeta library used unique molecular identifiers. TCRdb re-derived calls from the PCR reads in MiXCR, one entry per CDR3 protein. The sample contains some 80,000 distinct CDR3 sequences, 15% to 20% of which appear only once. V is TRBV12-3 or TRBV12-4 and J is TRBJ1-4; 7 bases align to TRBD1. Here the sequenced sample was PBMCs, mostly from graft donor cells, taken 360 days after TCRalphabeta/CD19-depleted stem cell transplant. The sequence was obtained from a male patient between 2 and 10 years old who had a stem cell transplant for acute lymphoblastic leukemia, so the T cells may come from the graft donor. The CDR3 loop is CASSSRDSFYEKLFF. As DNA, the CDR3 is TGTGCCAGCAGTTCCCGGGACAGCTTTTATGAAAAACTGTTTTTT.